This T cell receptor beta chain was obtained from a study of shared clonotypes between healthy human individuals. The CDR3 is 16 residues long. Germline V gene sequence: CDR1 SGDLS, CDR2 YYNGEE. For each subset, genomic DNA was distributed in equal portions over several immunoSEQ plates. Assay: immunoSEQ multiplex PCR; the TCRdb copy retains only in-frame clones and omits some. Of some 2,000,000 clones in the sample, 85% to 95% were seen once. On this clone itself: A junction end diverges from the germline sequence, so it may reflect a read error.

The TCR comes from a man aged 18 to 30 in good health. Sequencing used naive CD4+ T cells sorted from blood. Subset here: CD45RA+ positively selected. The V call is TRBV9, the J call TRBJ2-3, with D hard to call. CDR3: CASSVDYLPATNTQYF. In DNA, the CDR3 is TGTGCCAGCAGCGTAGACTACCTTCCCGCCACAAATACGCAGTATTTT.